This T cell receptor beta chain stems from a study of cytomegalovirus exposure and HLA in healthy donors. Study-level information: Genetic ancestry analysis placed 81% of the approximately 400 donors that were genotyped in the Caucasian-associated cluster.

The CDR3 covers 15 residues. Trimming stripped 3 bases from V and 8 bases from J, with 16 bases between. Per the germline V gene, CDR1 is ENHRY and CDR2 is SYGVKD. A multiplex PCR was run with 60 Vbeta primers and 13 Jbeta primers. In the original analysis: Later analysis identified tens of millions of unique TCR beta chains, approximately 11 million shared. Profiling relied on immunoSEQ multiplex PCR, and the TCRdb table lists in-frame clones only, not all of them. Clone size and the V and J calls come from that table; the DNA yielded D and trimming. The data show 140,000 or so clones, with around 82% seen just once and around 3.2% held by the top ten. Healthy individuals who donated bone marrow served as the donors.

The genes are TRBV10-3 and TRBJ1-4; perhaps TRBD1 as D (5 bases). Material for sequencing was PBMCs. This receptor was taken from a female donor in good health and CMV-seronegative. CDR3 sequence: CAISESRQGREKLFF. As DNA, the CDR3 is TGTGCCATCAGTGAAAGCAGGCAGGGCAGAGAAAAACTGTTTTTT.